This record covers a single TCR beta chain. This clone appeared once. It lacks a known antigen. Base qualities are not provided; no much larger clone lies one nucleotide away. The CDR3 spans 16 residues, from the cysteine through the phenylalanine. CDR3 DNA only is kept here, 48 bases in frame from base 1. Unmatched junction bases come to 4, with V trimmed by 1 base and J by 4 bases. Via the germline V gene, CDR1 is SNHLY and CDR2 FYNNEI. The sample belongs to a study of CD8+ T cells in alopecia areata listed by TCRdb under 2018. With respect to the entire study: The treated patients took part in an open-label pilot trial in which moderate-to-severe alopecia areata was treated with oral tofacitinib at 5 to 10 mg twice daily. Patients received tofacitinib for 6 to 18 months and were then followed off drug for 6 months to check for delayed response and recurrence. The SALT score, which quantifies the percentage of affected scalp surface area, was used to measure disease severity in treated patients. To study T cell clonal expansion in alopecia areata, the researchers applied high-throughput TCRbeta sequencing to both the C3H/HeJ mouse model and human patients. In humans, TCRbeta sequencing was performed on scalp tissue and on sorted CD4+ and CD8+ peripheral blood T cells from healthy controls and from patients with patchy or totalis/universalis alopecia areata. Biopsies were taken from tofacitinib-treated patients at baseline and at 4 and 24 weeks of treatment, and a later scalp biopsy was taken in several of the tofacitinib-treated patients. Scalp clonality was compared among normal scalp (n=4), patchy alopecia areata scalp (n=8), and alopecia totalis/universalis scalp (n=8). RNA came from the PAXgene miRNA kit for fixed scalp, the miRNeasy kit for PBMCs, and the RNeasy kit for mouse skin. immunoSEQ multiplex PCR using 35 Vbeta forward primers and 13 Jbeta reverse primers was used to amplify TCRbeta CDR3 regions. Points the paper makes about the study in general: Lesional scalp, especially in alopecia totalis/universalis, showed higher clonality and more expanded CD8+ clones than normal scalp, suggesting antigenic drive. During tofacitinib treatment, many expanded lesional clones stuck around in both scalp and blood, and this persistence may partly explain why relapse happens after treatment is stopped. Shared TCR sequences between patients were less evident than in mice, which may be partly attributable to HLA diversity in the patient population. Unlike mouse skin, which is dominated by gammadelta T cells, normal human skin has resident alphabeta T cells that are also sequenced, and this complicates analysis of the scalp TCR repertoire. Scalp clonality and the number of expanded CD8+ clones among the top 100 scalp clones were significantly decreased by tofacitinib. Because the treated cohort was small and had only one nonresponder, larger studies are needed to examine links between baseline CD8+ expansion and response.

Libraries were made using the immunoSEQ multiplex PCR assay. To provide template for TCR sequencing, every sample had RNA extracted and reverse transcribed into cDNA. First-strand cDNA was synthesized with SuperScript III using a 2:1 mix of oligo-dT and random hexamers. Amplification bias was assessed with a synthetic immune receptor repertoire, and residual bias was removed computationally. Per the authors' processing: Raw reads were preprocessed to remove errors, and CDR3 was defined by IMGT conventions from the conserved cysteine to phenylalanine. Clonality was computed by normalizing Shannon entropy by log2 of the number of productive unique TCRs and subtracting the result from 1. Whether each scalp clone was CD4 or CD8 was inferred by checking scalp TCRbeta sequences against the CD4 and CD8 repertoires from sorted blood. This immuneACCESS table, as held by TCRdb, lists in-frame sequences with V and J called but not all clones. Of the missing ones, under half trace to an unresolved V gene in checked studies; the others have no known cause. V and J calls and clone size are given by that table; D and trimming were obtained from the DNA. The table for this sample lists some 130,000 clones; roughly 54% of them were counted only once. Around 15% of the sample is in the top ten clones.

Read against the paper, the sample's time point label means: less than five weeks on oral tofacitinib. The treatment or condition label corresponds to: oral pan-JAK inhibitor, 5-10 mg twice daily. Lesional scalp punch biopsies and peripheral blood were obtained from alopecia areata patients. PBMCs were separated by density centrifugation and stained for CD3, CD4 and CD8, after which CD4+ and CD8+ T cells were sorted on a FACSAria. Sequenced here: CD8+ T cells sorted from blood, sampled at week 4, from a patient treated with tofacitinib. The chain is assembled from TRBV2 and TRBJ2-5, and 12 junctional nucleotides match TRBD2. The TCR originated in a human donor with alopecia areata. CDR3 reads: CASSEVTSGGLETQYF. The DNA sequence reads TGTGCCAGCAGTGAAGTGACTAGCGGGGGACTAGAGACCCAGTACTTC.